This TCR beta chain was recorded in a study of T-cell reconstitution after alpha-beta-depleted transplantation in children. General study findings and limits: The high TCRbeta diversity at day 60 in some patients came from surviving recipient T cells and thymic progenitors. Reportedly, only several hundred clones from non-depleted graft cells drove alpha-beta T-cell counts at about two months. Most T-cell counts and diversity one year after the transplant came from T cells that were newly produced.

Unique molecular identifiers were incorporated during preparation of the TCRbeta library. TCRdb reanalysed the PCR reads using MiXCR and keeps one entry per CDR3 protein. The sample has over 400,000 distinct CDR3 sequences; 43% are singletons. This clonotype was seen only once. The antigen is not known. Germline CDR1 is SGHDN and CDR2 is FVKESK. The V gene lost 11 bases and the J gene lost 8 bases, with 7 bases spanning the gap. There are 9 residues in the CDR3. This specimen was PBMCs, taken before TCRalphabeta/CD19-depleted stem cell transplant. The chain is built from TRBV14 and TRBJ2-1, with D uncertain. The clonotype comes from a girl aged 2 to 9 with aplastic anemia, due to receive a stem cell transplant. The CDR3 here is CAGNDEQFF. The CDR3 region has the DNA TGTGCCGGTAACGATGAGCAGTTCTTC.